The following is a T cell receptor (beta chain) sequence with its context. As handled by the study authors: Estimation of nucleated cell counts was performed using reference gene primer amplification. The assay was immunoSEQ multiplex PCR, and TCRdb's table has in-frame clones only and misses some. V, J and clone size are those of that table, while D and trimming were read from the DNA. The sample lists 84,000 or so clones, around 85% occurring once. The data belong to a study of blood T cell repertoires in COVID-19. Study at large: The samples span acute and convalescent COVID-19 from the United States, Italy and Spain. T cells, B-cell-depleted T cells, or PBMCs supplied cDNA or gDNA.

Germline-derived CDR1 and CDR2 are KGHSH and LQKENI. The CDR3 has 13 residues. Trimming took 4 bases from V and 13 from J; bases not matched to a gene: 10. This TCR was recovered from a man aged 60 to 69 with acute or convalescent COVID-19. Sample: peripheral blood. This chain uses TRBV18 with TRBJ1-2; 9 bases are shared with TRBD1. The CDR3 loop is CASSQSRQGVRTF. In nucleotides, the CDR3 is TGTGCCAGCTCACAATCCCGACAGGGGGTTCGCACCTTC.